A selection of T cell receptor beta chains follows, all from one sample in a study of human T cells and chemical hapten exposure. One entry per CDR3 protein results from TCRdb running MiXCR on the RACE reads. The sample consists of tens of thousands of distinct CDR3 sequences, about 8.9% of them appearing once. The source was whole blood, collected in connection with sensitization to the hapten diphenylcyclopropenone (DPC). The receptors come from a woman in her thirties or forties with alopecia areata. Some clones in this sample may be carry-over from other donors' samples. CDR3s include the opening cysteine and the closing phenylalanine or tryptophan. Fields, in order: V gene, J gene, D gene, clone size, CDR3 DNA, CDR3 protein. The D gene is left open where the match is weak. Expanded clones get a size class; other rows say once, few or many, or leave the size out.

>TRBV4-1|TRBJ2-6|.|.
TGCGCCAGCAGCCAAACAGGGACTGGGGCCAACGTCCTGACTTTC
CASSQTGTGANVLTF
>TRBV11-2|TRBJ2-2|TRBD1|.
TGTGCCAGCAGCTCACCGGGACAGGGGGCAGTCGGGGAGCTGTTTTTT
CASSSPGQGAVGELFF
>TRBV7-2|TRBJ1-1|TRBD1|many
TGTGCCAGCAGCTCCAACCGGGACAGGGGAAAGGCTTTCTTT
CASSSNRDRGKAFF
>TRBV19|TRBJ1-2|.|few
TGTGCCAGTAGTTTTCGAGGAGGTGGCTACACCTTC
CASSFRGGGYTF
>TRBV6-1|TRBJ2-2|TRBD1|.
TGTGCCAGCAGTGAAAGGGGACAGGGGCGGGGAAACACCGGGGAGCTGTTTTTT
CASSERGQGRGNTGELFF
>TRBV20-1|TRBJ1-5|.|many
TGCAGTGCTAGAGATCACTATAGCAATCAGCCCCAGCATTTT
CSARDHYSNQPQHF
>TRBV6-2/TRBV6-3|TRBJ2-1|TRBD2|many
TGTGCCAGTAGCGGGGGCGAGAATGAGCAGTTCTTC
CASSGGENEQFF
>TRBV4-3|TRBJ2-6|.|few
TGCGCCAGCAGCCAAGGGGTCAGTCACTCTGGGGCCAACGTCCTGACTTTC
CASSQGVSHSGANVLTF
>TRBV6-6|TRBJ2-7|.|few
TGTGCCAGCAGTCCTACTACCCCGGGATACGAGCAGTACTTC
CASSPTTPGYEQYF
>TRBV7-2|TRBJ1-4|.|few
TGTGCCAGCAGTCGAGACCCAGGGTTTGAGGAAAAACTGTTTTTT
CASSRDPGFEEKLFF
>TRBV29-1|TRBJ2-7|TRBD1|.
TGCAGCGTTGAAGGAGGGGACAGGGATCCCTACGAGCAGTACTTC
CSVEGGDRDPYEQYF
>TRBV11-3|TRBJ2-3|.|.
TGTGCCAGCAGCGCGAGAGCAGCACCAGATACGCAGTATTTT
CASSARAAPDTQYF
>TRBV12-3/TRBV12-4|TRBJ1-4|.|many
TGTGCCAGCAGCCCCCCAGGGGCAGGGGAAAAACTGTTTTTT
CASSPPGAGEKLFF
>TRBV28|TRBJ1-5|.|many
TGTGCCAGCAGTTTAATCAGCGGGGGGCGGCAGCCCCAGCATTTT
CASSLISGGRQPQHF
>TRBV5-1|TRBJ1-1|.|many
TGCGCCAGCAGCCCCTCCGGCTCTGAAGCTTTCTTT
CASSPSGSEAFF
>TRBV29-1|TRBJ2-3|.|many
TGCAGCGTTGAAGGTGGGGGGGCAAGGGATACGCAGTATTTT
CSVEGGGARDTQYF
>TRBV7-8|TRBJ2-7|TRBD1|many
TGTGCCAGCAACCCCCTTTACTCGGGACAGGTCTCGCGGAGGTACTTC
CASNPLYSGQVSRRYF
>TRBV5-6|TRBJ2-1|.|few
TGTGCCAGCAGCCGAAGGGGGGCGGGGTACAATGAGCAGTTCTTC
CASSRRGAGYNEQFF
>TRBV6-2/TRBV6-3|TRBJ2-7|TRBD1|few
TGTGCCAGCAGGCTACCGGGACAGGGCCACGAGCAGTACTTC
CASRLPGQGHEQYF
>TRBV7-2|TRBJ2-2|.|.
TGTGCCAGCAGCTTAGGAGGGACTTCAGGGACCGGGGAGCTGTTTTTT
CASSLGGTSGTGELFF
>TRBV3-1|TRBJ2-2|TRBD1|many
TGTGCCAGCAGTCCCGGGACAGGGACCGGGGAGCTGTTTTTT
CASSPGTGTGELFF
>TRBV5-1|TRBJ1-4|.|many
TGCGCCAGCAGCTCCTTAACAGCGTCAACTAATGAAAAACTGTTTTTT
CASSSLTASTNEKLFF
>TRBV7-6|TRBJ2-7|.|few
TGTGCCAGCAGCTTAGGCGGGTCCCGTTACGAGCAGTACTTC
CASSLGGSRYEQYF
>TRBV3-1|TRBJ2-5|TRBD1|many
TGTGCCAGCAGCCACAGGGGGCGGTGGGAGACCCAGTACTTC
CASSHRGRWETQYF
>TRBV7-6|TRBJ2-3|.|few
TGTGCCAGCAGCTTTTTAGCGCACGGGACGTTTCAGAGGGCAGATACGCAGTATTTT
CASSFLAHGTFQRADTQYF